The T cell receptor (beta chain) described here comes from a study of CD8 T cells in ankylosing spondylitis. The CDR3 has 15 residues. V gave up 6 bases and J gave up 3 bases; unmatched junction bases: 11. Germline V gives CDR1 LGHNA, CDR2 YSLEER. TCRdb reanalysed the 5' RACE reads using MiXCR and keeps one entry per CDR3 protein. The sample yields approximately 190,000 distinct CDR3 sequences, over 10% seen once. This clonotype came up many times. Sequenced sample: blood, either unsorted or a sorted T cell fraction (not recorded which). The TCR comes from a female donor with ankylosing spondylitis or in good health (not recorded which). J is TRBJ2-7 and V is TRBV4-3; 7 bases agree with TRBD1. CDR3 amino acids: CASSLTSGQSYEQYF. DNA of the CDR3: TGCGCCAGCAGTCTCACCTCGGGACAGAGCTACGAGCAGTACTTC.